The 21 T cell receptor beta chains below come from one sample, sequenced in a study of CD8 T cells in ankylosing spondylitis. General observations from the study: Seemingly distinctive of ankylosing spondylitis blood was a TCR beta motif formed by eight highly homologous variants.

TCRdb fed the 5' RACE reads into MiXCR, producing one record per CDR3 protein. The sample records some 800,000 distinct CDR3 sequences, about 10% being singletons. Their antigens remain unidentified. The sequenced sample consisted of blood, either unsorted or a sorted T cell fraction (not recorded which). Receptors were obtained from a male donor with ankylosing spondylitis.

This clonotype turned up a few times. The V gene is TRBV7-2, the J gene TRBJ1-4; D is unresolved. Trimming stripped 0 bases from V and 0 bases from J, with 5 bases between. The CDR3 is 15 amino acids. Per germline, CDR1 SGHTA and CDR2 FQGNSA. The CDR3 loop reads CASSLAGSTNEKLFF. The CDR3 bases are TGTGCCAGCAGCTTAGCAGGGTCAACTAATGAAAAACTGTTTTTT.

The chain uses TRBV9 and TRBJ2-7; 12 positions agree with TRBD2. Germline V gene data show CDR1 as SGDLS and CDR2 as YYNGEE. The CDR3 is 15 residues long. Trimming removed 4 bases from V and 7 bases from J; junction bases left unmatched: 9. The CDR3 nucleotides are TGTGCCAGCAGCTCTTCTAGCGGGAGGGCCGGTGAGCAGTACTTC. Its protein is CASSSSSGRAGEQYF.

CDR3 in DNA: TGCGCCAGCAGCTTGGACAGGGAAGCTTTCTTT. This translates into CASSLDREAFF. The gene calls are TRBV5-1 and TRBJ1-1, with D tentatively TRBD1 (5 bases). V was shortened by 0 bases and J by 8 bases, with 5 bases between the two germline ends. The CDR3 extends over 11 amino acids. Germline loops: CDR1 SGHRS, CDR2 YFSETQ.

This clonotype showed up just a few times. The rearrangement joins TRBV7-2 to TRBJ2-3; D possibly matches TRBD1 or TRBD2 (5 bases each). V lost 6 bases and J 4 bases, leaving 14 bases between the germline ends. CDR3 length: 14 amino acids. In germline, CDR1 is SGHTA, CDR2 FQGNSA. Here the CDR3 DNA reads TGTGCCAGCAGTCCCAGGTGGGGGTCAGATACGCAGTATTTT. This sequence encodes CASSPRWGSDTQYF.

DNA of the CDR3: TGCGCCAGCAGCCAGGGGGAGGGTACCTATGGCTACACCTTC. Translating gives CASSQGEGTYGYTF. The V gene is TRBV4-3, the J gene TRBJ1-2; weak D call: TRBD1 (5 bases). The germline CDR1 and CDR2 sequences are LGHNA and YSLEER. Trimming left V 3 bases short and J 4 bases short, with 12 bases between. CDR3 length equals 14 residues.

This clonotype occurred many times. The V call is TRBV7-2, the J call TRBJ1-4; D ambiguous. V lost 0 bases and J 5 bases, leaving 7 bases between the germline ends. There are 14 residues in the CDR3. Per germline, CDR1 SGHTA and CDR2 FQGNSA. CDR3: CASSLARSNEKLFF. For the CDR3, the DNA is TGTGCCAGCAGCTTAGCGAGGTCGAATGAAAAACTGTTTTTT.

This chain uses TRBV4-1 with TRBJ2-3, with D possibly TRBD2 on 5 matching bases. The CDR3 spans 16 residues. Germline V gene lookup returns CDR1 MGHRA and CDR2 YSYEKL. V lost 2 bases and J lost 4, with 16 bases in between. The CDR3 loop reads CASSQRLRVWADTQYF. In DNA, the CDR3 is TGCGCCAGCAGCCAAAGACTGAGGGTATGGGCAGATACGCAGTATTTT.

This clonotype was seen more than once but under ten times. One end of the junction varies from germline; a read error may be responsible. CDR3 DNA: TGTGCCAGCAGCCTAGCCCACTGGGGCACCTATAATTCACCCCTCCACTTT. This gives the protein CASSLAHWGTYNSPLHF. The chain employs TRBV7-2 and TRBJ1-6; perhaps TRBD1 as D (5 bases). In germline, CDR1 is SGHTA, CDR2 FQGNSA. CDR3 size: 17 residues. The variable domain in full, completed from reference TRBV7-2 and TRBJ1-6, reads GAGVSQSPSNKVTEKGKDVELRCDPISGHTALYWYRQSLGQGLEFLIYFQGNSAPDKSGLPSDRFSAERTGGSVSTLTIQRTQQEDSAVYLCASSLAHWGTYNSPLHFGNGTRLTVT.

This clonotype was seen only a few times. The CDR3 sequence: CASSFWQSKGETQYF. CDR3 in DNA: TGTGCCAGCAGTTTTTGGCAGTCCAAGGGGGAGACCCAGTACTTC. The chain joins TRBV12-3 or TRBV12-4 to TRBJ2-5; a weak D match, TRBD1 (5 bases). This CDR3 is built from 15 residues. V dropped 3 bases and J dropped 5 bases, with 16 bases sitting between them.

This rearrangement joins TRBV28 to TRBJ1-2; D perhaps matches TRBD1 (5 bases). The CDR3 extends over 14 amino acids. Germline lookup yields CDR1 MDHEN and CDR2 SYDVKM. V shed 5 bases and J shed 2 bases, with 12 bases lying between them. DNA for the CDR3: TGTGCCAGCAGTGTAAGGACATTCAACTATGGCTACACCTTC. It translates to CASSVRTFNYGYTF.

This clonotype was observed at least ten times. The genes are TRBV4-3 and TRBJ2-3, with D hard to call. Germline V gene data show CDR1 as LGHNA and CDR2 as YSLEER. This CDR3 is 13 amino acids long. Trimming left V 2 bases short and J 2 bases short, with 5 bases between. DNA of the CDR3: TGCGCCAGCAGCCAAACCAACACAGATACGCAGTATTTT. As protein: CASSQTNTDTQYF.

V is TRBV4-3 and J is TRBJ2-5; 9 bases map to TRBD2. The CDR3 contains 16 residues. Trimming at V came to 0 bases and at J to 4 bases, leaving 6 bases not matched to a gene. Germline V CDR1 and CDR2: LGHNA, YSLEER. CDR3 bases: TGCGCCAGCAGCCAAGACGGCGGGGGGGCGCGAGAGACCCAGTACTTC. It yields the protein CASSQDGGGARETQYF.

DNA of the CDR3: TGCAGCGCGTCGACTTTTACGGAGACCCAGTACTTC. It codes for CSASTFTETQYF. V and J are TRBV29-1 and TRBJ2-5, with D unclear. Per the germline V gene, CDR1 is SQVTM and CDR2 is ANQGSEA. The V gene lost 7 bases and the J gene lost 5 bases, with 14 bases spanning the gap. The CDR3 is made up of 12 amino acids.

This clonotype has a count of ten or more. This sequence joins TRBV20-1 and TRBJ2-7; the D gene is possibly TRBD1 (7 bases). V lost 5 bases to trimming and J lost 1 base, with 21 bases between them. Germline loops: CDR1 DFQATT, CDR2 SNEGSKA (reference sequence). The CDR3 contains 16 residues. The CDR3 DNA reads TGCAGTGCTGAAAACCTTGGACAGGACTATTCCTACGAGCAGTACTTC. Translation: CSAENLGQDYSYEQYF.

The V gene is TRBV7-2, the J gene TRBJ2-6; perhaps TRBD2 as D (5 bases). The CDR3 loop spans 16 amino acids. The germline gives CDR1 SGHTA, CDR2 FQGNSA. Trimming took 2 bases from V and 2 from J, leaving 10 bases between them. This chain's CDR3 is CASSLMFGAGANVLTF. CDR3 nucleotides: TGTGCCAGCAGCTTAATGTTCGGGGCTGGGGCCAACGTCCTGACTTTC.

This clonotype was counted many times. The V and J genes are TRBV5-1 and TRBJ1-5, with TRBD1 identical over 8 bases. The CDR3 is 13 residues long. CDR1 SGHRS and CDR2 YFSETQ come from the germline V gene. Trimming took 2 bases from V and 7 from J; bases not matched to a gene: 2. CDR3 in DNA: TGCGCCAGCAGCTTTGACAGGGGCCAGCCCCAGCATTTT. Translated: CASSFDRGQPQHF. Supplemented by reference TRBV5-1 and TRBJ1-5, the full variable domain reads KAGVTQTPRYLIKTRGQQVTLSCSPISGHRSVSWYQQTPGQGLQFLFEYFSETQRNKGNFPGRFSGRQFSNSRSEMNVSTLELGDSALYLCASSFDRGQPQHFGDGTRLSIL.

This clonotype was observed many times. The chain is built from TRBV29-1 and TRBJ2-7; TRBD1 agrees at 8 bases. Losses at the gene ends were 7 bases for V and 5 bases for J; bases not matched to a gene: 13. Germline CDR1 SQVTM, CDR2 ANQGSEA. The CDR3 has 14 residues. The CDR3 DNA follows: TGCAGCGCAACTCCGACAGGGGTGCGAAACGAGCAGTACTTC. It translates to CSATPTGVRNEQYF.

Here the CDR3 DNA reads TGTGCCAGCAGCTTTGTCCAGGGAGAAGGCTACGAGCAGTACTTC. Protein: CASSFVQGEGYEQYF. The rearrangement uses TRBV7-2 and TRBJ2-7; D tentatively reads TRBD1 or TRBD2 (5 bases each). V was pared by 3 bases and J by 3 bases, with 15 bases between. The CDR3 totals 15 residues. Germline CDR1 is SGHTA and CDR2 is FQGNSA.

This clonotype was observed many times. For the CDR3, the DNA is TGCAGCGTCGTCCGGGACACTAGCACAGATACGCAGTATTTT. Encoded protein: CSVVRDTSTDTQYF. V usage is TRBV29-1 and J usage is TRBJ2-3, with a possible D match to TRBD1 (6 bases). Germline assignment: CDR1 SQVTM and CDR2 ANQGSEA. The CDR3 loop spans 14 amino acids. The V end lost 6 bases, the J end lost 0 bases, and 13 bases lay between the germline ends.

This chain connects TRBV18 to TRBJ1-3; tentatively, D is TRBD1 (5 bases). The V gene's germline CDR1 is KGHSH and CDR2 LQKENI. The CDR3 contains 15 residues. V lost 1 base and J lost 8, with 15 bases in between. As DNA, the CDR3 is TGTGCCAGCTCACCACGAACAGGAGCCTCGGACACCATATATTTT. Translation gives CASSPRTGASDTIYF.

This clonotype came up many times. J is TRBJ1-2 and V is TRBV4-1, with D perhaps matching TRBD1 (5 bases). Trimming removed 0 bases from V and 5 bases from J, with 13 bases in between. CDR1 MGHRA and CDR2 YSYEKL come from the germline V gene. The CDR3 has 15 residues. This CDR3 reads CASSQEWGGPYGYTF. The CDR3 bases are TGCGCCAGCAGCCAAGAATGGGGGGGTCCGTATGGCTACACCTTC.